A selection of T cell receptor beta chains follows, all from one sample in a study of blood T cells in healthy people across ages. Each CDR3 protein gets one entry after TCRdb re-called the 5' RACE reads with MiXCR. The sample records approximately 960,000 distinct CDR3 sequences, roughly 28% being singletons. These data also featured in a second study, about T cells of mothers and their children.

Sequenced sample: blood. The receptors here all came from a woman in her 40s in good health. The CDR3 runs from the conserved cysteine through the conserved F or W. A D gene is named only where the DNA matches it firmly. Expanded clones get a size class; other rows say once, few or many, or leave the size out.

>TRBV15|NA|TRBJ1-1|NA
TGTGCCACCAGCGGAAGCAGGAGAGGGAACACTGAAGCTTTCTTT
CATSGSRRGNTEAFF
>TRBV30|NA|TRBJ2-3|NA
TGTGCCTGGAGTGTCGTAACAGGCACAGATACGCAGTATTTT
CAWSVVTGTDTQYF
>TRBV2|TRBD2|TRBJ2-7|NA
TGTGCCAGCAGTGAGGGCGGGGGGCCCCTGGACAAGCAGTACTTC
CASSEGGGPLDKQYF
>TRBV12-3/TRBV12-4|TRBD1|TRBJ1-6|few
TGTGCCAGCAGTTTAGGGCAGGGGGCCCTCCACTTT
CASSLGQGALHF
>TRBV7-9|NA|TRBJ2-6|NA
TGTGCCAGCAGTTTCCAGACAGGACCACGCTCTGGGGCCAACGTCCTGACTTTC
CASSFQTGPRSGANVLTF
>TRBV6-1|TRBD1|TRBJ1-4|once
TGTGCCAGCAGTGTGAACAGGGGAACTAATGAAAAACTGTTTTTT
CASSVNRGTNEKLFF
>TRBV6-2/TRBV6-3|NA|TRBJ2-7|many
TGTGCCAGCAGCCCCCGGGGGCAGGGGCCCTCCTACGAGCAGTACTTC
CASSPRGQGPSYEQYF
>TRBV7-2|NA|TRBJ1-5|NA
TGTGCCAGCAGCTTAGAGAGTAGACAGCCCCAGCATTTT
CASSLESRQPQHF
>TRBV28|NA|TRBJ1-4|NA
TGTGCCAGCCTTGGGGGGATCGCGCATGAAAAACGGTTTTTT
CASLGGIAHEKRFF
>TRBV14|NA|TRBJ1-2|many
TGTGCCAGCAGCCAAGACAGTGTAGGAGGCTACACCTTC
CASSQDSVGGYTF
>TRBV7-9|TRBD1|TRBJ1-2|few
TGTGCCAGCAGCTTAGGTGGCAGGGGGACCGATTTCTATGGCTACACCTTC
CASSLGGRGTDFYGYTF
>TRBV20-1|TRBD1|TRBJ2-7|many
TGCAGTGCTAGGGGACAGGGGGCCTACGAGCAGTACTTC
CSARGQGAYEQYF